This T cell receptor (beta chain) was found in a study of CD8+ T cells in alopecia areata. The CDR3 totals 15 residues. V was clipped by 8 bases and J by 4 bases, with 17 bases between them. CDR1 is PRHDT and CDR2 is FYEKMQ in the germline V gene (reference sequence). It was cDNA, reverse transcribed from extracted RNA, that served as the sequencing template. The table came from immunoSEQ multiplex PCR; TCRdb's copy has only in-frame clones and leaves some out. The data contain 120,000 or so clones, roughly 68% of them seen just once; the ten biggest clones take up around 2.7%. CD4+ and CD8+ T cells were sorted from PBMCs.

What was sequenced was CD4+ T cells sorted from blood. The chain carries TRBV13 and TRBJ2-2; D may correspond to TRBD1 or TRBD2 (5 bases each). The sequence was obtained from a human donor in good health. The CDR3 reads CASLPGGVATGELFF. For the CDR3, the DNA is TGTGCCAGCCTACCTGGGGGTGTTGCCACCGGGGAGCTGTTTTTT.